The rows below give T cell receptor beta chains drawn from one sample of a study of blood T cell repertoires in COVID-19. Clones were sequenced by immunoSEQ multiplex PCR, and TCRdb holds only the in-frame ones, with some missing. This table holds 250,000 or so clones, approximately 91% found once. Source material: peripheral blood. Receptors originate from a man in his thirties or forties with COVID-19, enrolled during active disease. CDR3s include the opening cysteine and the closing phenylalanine or tryptophan. The D gene is left open where the match is weak. Some rows mark clone size as missing; the rest say once, few, many or name a class of expanded clone.

clone_size	v_call	d_call	j_call	cdr3_nt	cdr3_aa
-	TRBV4-1	-	TRBJ2-3	TGCGCCAGCAGCCAAGGGATCCAGGGCGGGGCCTACACAGATACGCAGTATTTT	CASSQGIQGGAYTDTQYF
-	TRBV5-1	-	TRBJ2-7	TGCGCCAGCAGCTTGGCTACTTTGGGGGCCCTAGACGAGCAGTACTTC	CASSLATLGALDEQYF
-	TRBV4-1	-	TRBJ2-7	TGCGCCAGCAGCGCCACTAGGGCCTACGAGCAGTACTTC	CASSATRAYEQYF
-	TRBV27	-	TRBJ2-3	TGTGCCAGCAGTTCCTGGACAGCACCCTCCACAGATACGCAGTATTTT	CASSSWTAPSTDTQYF
-	TRBV6-5	-	TRBJ2-3	TGTGCCAGCAGAAAAGAGGGCACAGATACGCAGTATTTT	CASRKEGTDTQYF
few	TRBV5-1	TRBD2	TRBJ2-1	TGCGCCAGCAGCCCGAAAGGACTAGCGGGGGTCCGGTCCTACAATGAGCAGTTCTTC	CASSPKGLAGVRSYNEQFF
-	TRBV6-5	-	TRBJ1-6	TGTGCCAGCAGTTACGGACAGCACTATAATTCACCCCTCCACTTT	CASSYGQHYNSPLHF
-	TRBV27	TRBD1	TRBJ1-2	TGTGCCAGCAGTTTTGGGACAGGGTATAACTATGGCTACACCTTC	CASSFGTGYNYGYTF
-	TRBV5-1	-	TRBJ2-5	TGCGCCAGCAGCTTGGCCGGGGGTAGGGGGCCCCAAGAGACCCAGTACTTC	CASSLAGGRGPQETQYF
-	TRBV5-6	-	TRBJ1-1	TGTGCCAGCAGCTTTGAGGGTAGGGCCACTGAAGCTTTCTTT	CASSFEGRATEAFF
-	TRBV25-1	-	TRBJ1-2	TGTGCCAGCAGTGGGAGGCAGGGGTACTTCTATGGCTACACCTTC	CASSGRQGYFYGYTF
-	TRBV5-4	TRBD2	TRBJ2-4	TGTGCCAGCTCCCGGACTAGCGGCGCCAAAAACATTCAGTACTTC	CASSRTSGAKNIQYF
few	TRBV3-1/TRBV3-2	-	TRBJ1-6	TGTGCCAGCAGCCCACGACAGGAGAATAATTCACCCCTCCACTTT	CASSPRQENNSPLHF
-	TRBV4-1	-	TRBJ1-1	TGCGCCAGCAGCCAAGAAAGCGGGTCCGCTGAAGCTTTCTTT	CASSQESGSAEAFF
-	TRBV24-1	TRBD1	TRBJ2-2	TGTGCCACCAGTGTTGGGACAGGGGGTGGGGAGCTGTTTTTT	CATSVGTGGGELFF
-	TRBV6-5	-	TRBJ1-1	TGTGCCAGCACCCACCCCAGGGAAGTGCGAACTTTCTTT	CASTHPREVRTFF
-	TRBV4-1	-	TRBJ1-1	TGCGCCAGCAGCCAAGATGAGAGAACTGAAGCTTTCTTT	CASSQDERTEAFF
-	TRBV4-1	-	TRBJ2-1	TGCGCCAGCAGCCAAGAACCTGCAGAGCGCTCCTACAATGAGCAGTTCTTC	CASSQEPAERSYNEQFF
-	TRBV12-3/TRBV12-4	-	TRBJ1-6	TGTGCCAGCAGTTTAGGAGGAAATACACCCCTCCACTTT	CASSLGGNTPLHF
-	TRBV5-1	TRBD1	TRBJ1-5	TGCGCCAGCAGCTTGGGAACACAGGGGATCGGTCCTTATCAGCCCCAGCATTTT	CASSLGTQGIGPYQPQHF
-	TRBV12-3/TRBV12-4	-	TRBJ1-2	TGTGCCAGCACCCCTACAGGTTACTATGGCTACACCTTC	CASTPTGYYGYTF
few	TRBV3-1/TRBV3-2	TRBD1	TRBJ1-2	TGTGCCAGCAGCCAAGTACAGGGGGGTTACACCTTC	CASSQVQGGYTF
-	TRBV6-4	TRBD2	TRBJ2-5	TGTGCCAGCAGCGCGGCCCCCGCGGGGGGGCTGGAGACCCAGTACTTC	CASSAAPAGGLETQYF
once	TRBV5-1	TRBD1	TRBJ1-2	TGCGCCAGCAGCTGGGACAGGGGGCGAAACTATGGCTACACCTTC	CASSWDRGRNYGYTF
-	TRBV19	TRBD2	TRBJ2-1	TGTGCCAGTAGTATAGTGAAGTTTAGCGGGGGGGTGAATGAGCAGTTCTTC	CASSIVKFSGGVNEQFF
-	TRBV6-1	TRBD2	TRBJ2-2	TGTGCCAGCAGTGGTGGACTAGCGGGGAATGTCACCGGGGAGCTGTTTTTT	CASSGGLAGNVTGELFF
-	TRBV5-4	-	TRBJ2-2	TGTGCCAGCAGCTTCGATGTGACAGGGAACACCGGGGAGCTGTTTTTT	CASSFDVTGNTGELFF
-	TRBV5-6	TRBD1	TRBJ1-1	TGTGCCAGCAGCTCCCGGACAGGGCGGAACACTGAAGCTTTCTTT	CASSSRTGRNTEAFF
-	TRBV2	TRBD1	TRBJ1-1	TGTGCCGGCAGGGGGGACTACACTGAAGCTTTCTTT	CAGRGDYTEAFF
-	TRBV30	-	TRBJ1-2	TGTGCCTGGAGGACTAACCAGGGAGCGGGTGGCTACACCTTC	CAWRTNQGAGGYTF
-	TRBV6-5	TRBD1	TRBJ1-1	TGTGCCAGCAGGGGACAGAGGAACACTGAAGCTTTCTTT	CASRGQRNTEAFF
-	TRBV9	-	TRBJ1-3	TGTGCCAGCAAGACGGACATCTCTGGAAACACCATATATTTT	CASKTDISGNTIYF
-	TRBV10-1	TRBD2	TRBJ2-5	TGCGCCAGCAGCCTAATAGCGGGGGGTCCGCAAGAGACCCAGTACTTC	CASSLIAGGPQETQYF
-	TRBV11-3	-	TRBJ2-2	TGTGCCAGCAGCTTACGGGGGACCGGGGAGCTGTTTTTT	CASSLRGTGELFF
-	TRBV12-3/TRBV12-4	-	TRBJ1-3	TGTGCCAGCAGTTTTGGCGGTGGAAACACCATATATTTT	CASSFGGGNTIYF
-	TRBV7-2	-	TRBJ1-2	TGTGCCAGCAGTGGCCTCGCGGGGAACTATGGCTACACCTTC	CASSGLAGNYGYTF
-	TRBV2	-	TRBJ1-1	TGTGCCAGCATAGCCCAGGGGAACACTGAAGCTTTCTTT	CASIAQGNTEAFF
-	TRBV3-1/TRBV3-2	-	TRBJ1-3	TGTGCCAGCAGCCAAGGGGCTTTGAGCAGATACTCTGGAAACACCATATATTTT	CASSQGALSRYSGNTIYF
-	TRBV23-1	-	TRBJ2-7	TGCGCCAGCAGTCAATCGAGGAGCTACGAGCAGTACTTC	CASSQSRSYEQYF
-	TRBV7-9	-	TRBJ2-5	TGTGCCAGCAGCCCACGCCCTCGGACTACTACAGAGACCCAGTACTTC	CASSPRPRTTTETQYF
-	TRBV14	-	TRBJ2-1	TGTGCCAGCAGCCATTTCGTAAATGGAGGAAATGAGCAGTTCTTC	CASSHFVNGGNEQFF
-	TRBV3-1/TRBV3-2	-	TRBJ2-3	TGTGCCAGCAGCCAAGGGTTGACAGGCACCAATACGCAGTATTTT	CASSQGLTGTNTQYF
-	TRBV30	-	TRBJ2-3	TGTGCCTGGAGTTACACAGATACGCAGTATTTT	CAWSYTDTQYF
-	TRBV5-1	-	TRBJ1-1	TGCGCCAGCAGCCCGCAGGGTAGGACTGAAGCTTTCTTT	CASSPQGRTEAFF
-	TRBV7-3	-	TRBJ1-3	TGTGCCAGCAGCTTAAATATGGGTTCGGGTGGAAACACCATATATTTT	CASSLNMGSGGNTIYF
-	TRBV4-1	TRBD1	TRBJ2-7	TGCGCCAGCAGCCAACCTCGGGACAGGTCCTACGAGCAGTACTTC	CASSQPRDRSYEQYF
-	TRBV2	-	TRBJ2-7	TGTGCCAGCAGTGTTGGCAGGGTCTTGGACGAGCAGTACTTC	CASSVGRVLDEQYF
-	TRBV6-2/TRBV6-3	TRBD2	TRBJ2-1	TGTGCCAGCAGTTACTCGAAGGGTCTAGCGGGAGGGAGGTCCTACAATGAGCAGTTCTTC	CASSYSKGLAGGRSYNEQFF
-	TRBV6-5	TRBD1	TRBJ1-1	TGTGCCAGCCGCGGGACAGGGGGACTTGAAGCTTTCTTT	CASRGTGGLEAFF
-	TRBV19	-	TRBJ2-7	TGTGCCAGTAGTCTCTTGGGGCAGAGCTACGAGCAGTACTTC	CASSLLGQSYEQYF
-	TRBV5-4	-	TRBJ1-1	TGTGCCAGTAAGCTCAGGCAGGCCAACACTGAAGCTTTCTTT	CASKLRQANTEAFF
-	TRBV6-5	TRBD1	TRBJ1-5	TGTGCCAGCAGCGTCACAGGGGATATGGATCAGCCCCAGCATTTT	CASSVTGDMDQPQHF
once	TRBV27	TRBD1	TRBJ1-5	TGTGCCAGCAGTTCCGCCGGGACAGCAAATCAGCCCCAGCATTTT	CASSSAGTANQPQHF
-	TRBV2	TRBD1	TRBJ1-4	TGTGCCAGCAGTGGACGGGACAGGGTCAGCGATGAAAAACTGTTTTTT	CASSGRDRVSDEKLFF